The 5 T cell receptor beta chains given below trace back to one sample, sequenced in a study of neurological immune-mediated disorders. TCRdb ran MiXCR on the 5' RACE reads and lists one entry per CDR3 protein. This table has some 78,000 distinct CDR3 sequences, about 5.2% appearing once. Sample: PBMCs. All receptors come from a woman in her thirties with multiple sclerosis.

This clonotype was seen at least ten times. The V and J genes are TRBV5-4 and TRBJ1-2; no clear D gene. Trimming shortened V by 0 bases and J by 3 bases, and 9 bases separated the two germline ends. Germline loops: CDR1 SGHNT, CDR2 YYREEE (reference sequence). The CDR3 has 14 residues. CDR3: CASSLVAYYYGYTF. CDR3 DNA sequence: TGTGCCAGCAGCTTGGTGGCCTACTACTATGGCTACACCTTC.

This clonotype has ten or more counts. The chain joins TRBV28 to TRBJ1-4; 12 bases fit TRBD1. V shed 7 bases, J shed 12 bases, and the junction held 6 bases outside the gene matches. The CDR3 loop spans 13 amino acids. The germline CDR1 and CDR2 sequences are MDHEN and SYDVKM. CDR3 bases: TGTGCCAGCACCCCGGGGACAGGGGGCCAACTGTTTTTT. Translated: CASTPGTGGQLFF.

V gene TRBV10-3 combines with J gene TRBJ2-6, with 13 bases matching TRBD2. CDR1 ENHRY and CDR2 SYGVKD come from the germline V gene. V lost 6 bases, J lost 1 base, and 3 bases stayed unmatched. The CDR3 totals 17 residues. The chain's CDR3 is CAIRRTSGGSGANVLTF. CDR3 nucleotide sequence: TGTGCCATCAGAAGGACTAGCGGGGGATCTGGGGCCAACGTCCTGACTTTC.

Many counts were recorded for this clonotype. The chain combines TRBV5-1 with TRBJ1-4, with 7 bases fitting TRBD1. Per germline, CDR1 SGHRS and CDR2 YFSETQ. The V segment lost 4 bases and the J segment 3 bases; nucleotides outside the gene matches: 3. The CDR3 loop spans 14 amino acids. The CDR3 DNA reads TGCGCCAGCAGCGTGGGACAGCCTAATGAAAAACTGTTTTTT. It is translated as CASSVGQPNEKLFF.

This clonotype was seen many times. This chain links TRBV28 with TRBJ2-5, with D tentatively TRBD2 (7 bases). Germline values: CDR1 MDHEN, CDR2 SYDVKM. The CDR3 totals 14 residues. Trimming cost V 4 bases and J 4 bases, with 13 bases left between them. CDR3 bases: TGTGCCAGCAGTTCTCCAGGGGAGGGAGAGACCCAGTACTTC. Amino acids: CASSSPGEGETQYF.